The 19 T cell receptor beta chains presented below share a single source sample, sequenced in a study of OX40 agonist ivuxolimab in advanced cancers. TCRdb keeps only in-frame clones here, not all; method: immunoSEQ multiplex PCR. The table includes some 46,000 clones, 87% detected once. This sample comprised CD4+ or CD8+ T cells sorted from blood, obtained in a trial of the OX40 agonist ivuxolimab. These receptors were collected from an adult with an advanced solid tumor such as melanoma, head and neck, liver or kidney cancer.

The CDR3 protein is CASSLGWGTEAFF. In DNA, the CDR3 is TGTGCCAGCAGTTTGGGGTGGGGCACTGAAGCTTTCTTT. This chain joins TRBV27 and TRBJ1-1, with D uncertain. The CDR3 contains 13 residues. V shed 3 bases and J shed 4 bases, with 9 bases lying between them. Germline V gives CDR1 MNHEY, CDR2 SMNVEV (reference sequence).

This chain joins TRBV7-9 and TRBJ1-5, with D unclear. The germline CDR1 and CDR2 sequences are SEHNR and FQNEAQ (reference sequence). The V and J ends lost 1 base and 7 bases respectively, with 8 bases between them. This CDR3 has 13 amino acids. This chain's CDR3 is CASSLEGSQPQHF. In nucleotides, the CDR3 is TGTGCCAGCAGCTTAGAAGGGTCCCAGCCCCAGCATTTT. Based on the CDR3 plus reference TRBV7-9 and TRBJ1-5, the full variable domain is DTGVSQNPRHKITKRGQNVTFRCDPISEHNRLYWYRQTLGQGPEFLTYFQNEAQLEKSRLLSDRFSAERPKGSFSTLEIQRTEQGDSAMYLCASSLEGSQPQHFGDGTRLSIL.

The V call is TRBV19, the J call TRBJ2-7; TRBD2 matches 7 bases. The CDR3 has 15 amino acids. The V segment lost 3 bases and the J segment 5 bases; nucleotides outside the gene matches: 10. Germline V lookup: CDR1 LNHDA, CDR2 SQIVND (reference sequence). The CDR3 DNA sequence: TGTGCCAGTAGTATCGCCGGGAGGATTGATCACGAGCAGTACTTC. This codes for CASSIAGRIDHEQYF.

This chain joins TRBV18 and TRBJ1-3; no reliable D call. Germline CDR1 KGHSH, CDR2 LQKENI. The CDR3 has 14 residues. V lost 6 bases to trimming and J lost 1 base, with 10 bases between them. In DNA form, the CDR3 reads TGTGCCAGCTCCCCGGGTATTTCTGGAAACACCATATATTTT. Its translation is CASSPGISGNTIYF.

This chain joins TRBV7-3 and TRBJ2-2, with 8 nucleotides matching TRBD1. The germline CDR1 and CDR2 sequences are SGHTA and FQGTGA. V lost 5 bases, J lost 1 base, and 21 bases stayed unmatched. The CDR3 is 21 amino acids. CDR3 protein: CASSANPWTGKLSRNTGELFF. The CDR3 DNA reads as TGTGCCAGCAGCGCCAACCCCTGGACAGGGAAATTATCCAGGAACACCGGGGAGCTGTTTTTT.

The rearrangement uses TRBV19 and TRBJ2-1; weak D call: TRBD1 (5 bases). The CDR3 sequence is 14 residues long. Germline V lookup: CDR1 LNHDA, CDR2 SQIVND (reference sequence). The V end was cut by 3 bases, the J end by 9 bases, with 15 bases between. CDR3 in DNA: TGTGCCAGTAGTATCCCTTCCGACAGCAGTGAGCAGTTCTTC. Residues: CASSIPSDSSEQFF.

The rearrangement links TRBV9 to TRBJ2-7, with TRBD1 identical over 9 bases. The germline V gene has CDR1 SGDLS and CDR2 YYNGEE. The J segment lost 3 bases and the V segment lost 4 bases, leaving 8 bases of the junction unmatched. The CDR3 loop spans 15 amino acids. CDR3 protein: CASSLRGTGNYEQYF. The CDR3 DNA is TGTGCCAGCAGCCTCAGGGGGACAGGGAACTACGAGCAGTACTTC.

Many counts were recorded for this clone. This sequence joins TRBV28 and TRBJ1-5; D call uncertain. Germline-derived CDR1 and CDR2 are MDHEN and SYDVKM. The V gene lost 2 bases and the J gene lost 4 bases, with 12 bases spanning the gap. The CDR3 length is 15 residues. The CDR3 nucleotides are TGTGCCAGCAGTTTAACCAGCGGGAGGAATCAGCCCCAGCATTTT. It codes for CASSLTSGRNQPQHF.

The genes are TRBV7-3 and TRBJ2-1; 9 bases are a match to TRBD2. Germline V gene lookup returns CDR1 SGHTA and CDR2 FQGTGA. The J segment lost 0 bases and the V segment lost 5 bases, leaving 8 bases of the junction unmatched. The CDR3 covers 17 residues. CDR3 sequence (DNA): TGTGCCAGCAGCCCAACGGCGACTAGCGGCTCCTACAATGAGCAGTTCTTC. Its translation is CASSPTATSGSYNEQFF.

The chain employs TRBV19 and TRBJ2-1, with TRBD1 matching over 7 bases. The germline gives CDR1 LNHDA, CDR2 SQIVND (reference sequence). The CDR3 totals 16 residues. V shed 4 bases and J 2 bases; nucleotides not matched to a gene: 8. CDR3: CASSRTGTAPYNEQFF. The CDR3 DNA sequence: TGTGCCAGTAGTAGAACCGGGACAGCCCCCTACAATGAGCAGTTCTTC.

V usage is TRBV13 and J usage is TRBJ2-2, with 9 bases identical to TRBD2. This CDR3 has 16 residues. Losses at the gene ends were 1 base for V and 3 bases for J; bases not matched to a gene: 3. The V gene's germline CDR1 is PRHDT and CDR2 FYEKMQ (reference sequence). The CDR3 protein is CASSLEGLAYTGELFF. The CDR3 DNA reads as TGTGCCAGCAGCTTAGAAGGACTAGCGTACACCGGGGAGCTGTTTTTT.

The chain links TRBV5-1 to TRBJ2-1; 8 bases map to TRBD2. The CDR3 has 19 amino acids. Trimming took 3 bases from V and 7 from J; bases not matched to a gene: 21. The germline V gene has CDR1 SGHRS and CDR2 YFSETQ. The CDR3 protein is CASSSPPPEAGEGLNEQFF. The CDR3 DNA sequence: TGCGCCAGCAGCTCACCCCCACCGGAAGCGGGAGAGGGACTGAATGAGCAGTTCTTC. Using reference TRBV5-1 and TRBJ2-1 for the parts outside the CDR3, the full variable domain is KAGVTQTPRYLIKTRGQQVTLSCSPISGHRSVSWYQQTPGQGLQFLFEYFSETQRNKGNFPGRFSGRQFSNSRSEMNVSTLELGDSALYLCASSSPPPEAGEGLNEQFFGPGTRLTVL.

The chain has TRBV7-2 and TRBJ2-7; TRBD2 might be the D (6 bases). The CDR3 spans 13 residues. Germline V gives CDR1 SGHTA, CDR2 FQGNSA. V was cut by 4 bases and J by 7 bases, with 14 bases left in between. CDR3 loop: CASSSRGLVEQYF. DNA of the CDR3: TGTGCCAGCAGCTCCCGGGGGTTAGTAGAGCAGTACTTC. Filled out from reference TRBV7-2 and TRBJ2-7, the complete variable domain reads GAGVSQSPSNKVTEKGKDVELRCDPISGHTALYWYRQSLGQGLEFLIYFQGNSAPDKSGLPSDRFSAERTGGSVSTLTIQRTQQEDSAVYLCASSSRGLVEQYFGPGTRLTVT.

This clone is a singleton in its sample. The CDR3 bases are TGTGCCAGCAGCCAAGGACCCACCTACGAGCAGTACTTC. Encoded protein: CASSQGPTYEQYF. The V and J genes are TRBV4-2 and TRBJ2-5; D not resolved. Gene TRBJ2-7 matches the end of the DNA better, so the J call may be wrong. In germline, CDR1 is LGHNA, CDR2 YNFKEQ. The CDR3 is made up of 13 amino acids.

The DNA for the CDR3 is TGTGCCAGCACCGCCGGGACAGGGGTGGAGACCCAGTACTTC. This sequence encodes CASTAGTGVETQYF. V is TRBV6-6 and J is TRBJ2-5; TRBD1 matches at 10 bases. The CDR3 contains 14 residues. V gave up 7 bases and J gave up 5 bases; unmatched junction bases: 7. The V gene's germline CDR1 is MNHNY and CDR2 SVGAGI (reference sequence).

The rearrangement uses TRBV7-9 and TRBJ2-7, with 9 bases matching TRBD1. V gave up 5 bases and J gave up 3 bases; unmatched junction bases: 2. Germline values: CDR1 SEHNR, CDR2 FQNEAQ (reference sequence). The CDR3 has 13 residues. The CDR3: CASSPGQGYEQYF. The DNA for the CDR3 is TGTGCCAGCAGCCCGGGACAGGGCTACGAGCAGTACTTC.

This clone was seen once. The chain recombines TRBV2 with TRBJ2-5; 7 bases agree with TRBD2. V shed 0 bases and J 3 bases; nucleotides not matched to a gene: 7. Germline lookup yields CDR1 SNHLY and CDR2 FYNNEI. The CDR3 totals 16 residues. CDR3 protein: CASSEAGGRKEETQYF. CDR3 nucleotide sequence: TGTGCCAGCAGTGAAGCGGGGGGGAGGAAGGAAGAGACCCAGTACTTC.

The CDR3 coding sequence is TGTGCCAGCAGTACCCACAGGGTTGGTCGGGAAAAACTGTTTTTT. Translating gives CASSTHRVGREKLFF. The rearrangement links TRBV6-5 to TRBJ1-4, with D perhaps TRBD1 (6 bases). Trimming left V 5 bases short and J 8 bases short, with 18 bases between. CDR1 and CDR2 (germline): MNHEY, SVGAGI. The CDR3 is 15 residues long.

A note on this clone: The junction does not match germline at one end; this may be a read error. The chain couples TRBV28 to TRBJ2-4; the match to TRBD2 covers 16 bases. Germline V gene lookup returns CDR1 MDHEN and CDR2 SYDVKM. This CDR3 contains 12 residues. CDR3 nucleotide sequence: TGTGCCAGCTATGGGACTAGCGGGAGGGGGAACTTC. Its translation: CASYGTSGRGNF.